Listed below are T cell receptor beta chains from one sample, sequenced in a study of Graves' ophthalmopathy and Graves' hyperthyroidism. TCRdb reprocessed the multiplex PCR reads with MiXCR, giving one entry per CDR3 protein. In the table there are some 400,000 distinct CDR3 sequences, around 16% of which are singletons. Sequenced: peripheral blood. The receptors were sampled from a woman under 30 with Graves' ophthalmopathy. Each CDR3 is given with its conserved first and last residue. A D gene is named only where the DNA matches it firmly. Size values are once, few and many counts, or a class for expanded clones, and some rows have none.

j_gene | abundance | v_gene | d_gene | CDR3aa | CDR3nt
TRBJ2-7 | many | TRBV27 | . | CASSFLRGTSYEQYF | TGTGCCAGCAGTTTTTTGCGGGGCACCTCCTACGAGCAGTACTTC
TRBJ1-1 | many | TRBV28 | . | CASSPKGVAFF | TGTGCCAGCAGCCCGAAGGGCGTTGCTTTCTTT
TRBJ2-6 | many | TRBV2 | . | CASRDGAAGANVLTF | TGTGCCAGCAGGGATGGGGCTGCTGGGGCCAACGTCCTGACTTTC
TRBJ2-7 | . | TRBV7-9 | . | CASSAGGGPSYEQYF | TGTGCCAGCAGCGCCGGGGGCGGCCCCTCCTACGAGCAGTACTTC
TRBJ1-2 | many | TRBV19 | TRBD1 | CASSLSPGQKINYGYTF | TGTGCCAGTAGTTTAAGCCCGGGACAGAAGATTAACTATGGCTACACCTTC
TRBJ1-2 | . | TRBV12-3/TRBV12-4 | . | CASSYGGASYGYTF | TGTGCCAGCAGTTACGGGGGCGCCAGCTATGGCTACACCTTC
TRBJ2-7 | many | TRBV12-3/TRBV12-4 | . | CASGGGGTVRSEQYF | TGTGCCAGCGGCGGGGGTGGGACAGTCAGGTCCGAGCAGTACTTC
TRBJ1-1 | many | TRBV3-1 | TRBD1 | CASSQETGKAFF | TGTGCCAGCAGCCAAGAGACAGGGAAAGCTTTCTTT
TRBJ2-7 | few | TRBV19 | . | CASSIGDEGSYEQYF | TGTGCCAGTAGTATCGGGGACGAGGGCTCCTACGAGCAGTACTTC
TRBJ2-7 | many | TRBV28 | . | CASEGTRYEQYF | TGTGCCAGCGAAGGGACCCGCTACGAGCAGTACTTC
TRBJ2-5 | many | TRBV13 | . | CASSLESKETQYF | TGTGCCAGCAGCTTAGAAAGCAAAGAGACCCAGTACTTC
TRBJ1-2 | many | TRBV6-1 | . | CASRPFDNYNYGYTF | TGTGCCAGCAGACCATTTGACAACTACAACTATGGCTACACCTTC